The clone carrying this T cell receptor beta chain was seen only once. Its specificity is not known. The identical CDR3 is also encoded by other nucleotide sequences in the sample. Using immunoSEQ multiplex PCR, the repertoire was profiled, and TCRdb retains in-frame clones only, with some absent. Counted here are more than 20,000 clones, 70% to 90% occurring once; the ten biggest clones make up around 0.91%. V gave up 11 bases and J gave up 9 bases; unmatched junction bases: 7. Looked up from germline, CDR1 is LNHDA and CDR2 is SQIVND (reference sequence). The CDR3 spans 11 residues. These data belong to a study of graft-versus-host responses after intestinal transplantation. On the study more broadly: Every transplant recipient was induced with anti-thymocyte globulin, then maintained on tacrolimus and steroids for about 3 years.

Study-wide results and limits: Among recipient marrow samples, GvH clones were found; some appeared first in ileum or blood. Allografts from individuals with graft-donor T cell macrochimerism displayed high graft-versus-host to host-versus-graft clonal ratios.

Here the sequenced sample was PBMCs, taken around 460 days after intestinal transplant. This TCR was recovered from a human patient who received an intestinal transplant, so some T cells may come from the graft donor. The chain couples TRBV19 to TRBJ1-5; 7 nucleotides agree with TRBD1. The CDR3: CASGGGRPQHF. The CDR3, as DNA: TGTGCCTCAGGAGGGGGCCGGCCCCAGCATTTT.